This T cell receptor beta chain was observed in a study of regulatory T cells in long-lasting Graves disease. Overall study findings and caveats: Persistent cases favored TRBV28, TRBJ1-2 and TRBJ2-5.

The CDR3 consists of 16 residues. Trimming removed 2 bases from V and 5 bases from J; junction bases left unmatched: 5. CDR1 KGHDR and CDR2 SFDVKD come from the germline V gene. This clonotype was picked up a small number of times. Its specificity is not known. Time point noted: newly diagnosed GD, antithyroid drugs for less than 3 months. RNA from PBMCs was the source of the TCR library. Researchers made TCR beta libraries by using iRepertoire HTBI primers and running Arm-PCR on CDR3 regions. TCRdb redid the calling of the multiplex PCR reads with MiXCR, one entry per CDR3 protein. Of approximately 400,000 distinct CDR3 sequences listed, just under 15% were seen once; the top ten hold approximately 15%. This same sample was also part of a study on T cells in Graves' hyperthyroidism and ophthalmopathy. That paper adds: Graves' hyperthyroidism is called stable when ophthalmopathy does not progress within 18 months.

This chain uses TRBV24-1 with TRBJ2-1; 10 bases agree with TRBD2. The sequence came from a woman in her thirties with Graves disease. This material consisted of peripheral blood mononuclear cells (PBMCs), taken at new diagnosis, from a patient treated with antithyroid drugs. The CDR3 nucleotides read TGTGCCACCAGTGATTCCCTAGCGGGAGTAAACAATGAGCAGTTCTTC. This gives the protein CATSDSLAGVNNEQFF.